This entry lists 19 T cell receptor beta chains sequenced from one sample in a study of OX40 agonist ivuxolimab in advanced cancers. Clones were read by immunoSEQ multiplex PCR, and TCRdb kept only the in-frame ones, dropping some. The sample lists 78,000 or so clones, around 91% seen once, with approximately 3% in the top ten. The sequences come from CD4+ or CD8+ T cells sorted from blood, collected in a trial of the OX40 agonist ivuxolimab. Receptors originate from an adult with an advanced solid tumor such as melanoma, head and neck, liver or kidney cancer.

This clone was observed a handful of times. The chain has TRBV7-8 and TRBJ1-6; 7 nucleotides line up with TRBD1. Germline-derived CDR1 and CDR2 are SGHVS and FQNEAQ. This CDR3 spans 15 amino acids. V shed 1 base, J shed 9 bases, and the junction held 6 bases outside the gene matches. This chain's CDR3 is CASSLDPTGPSPLHF. For the CDR3, the DNA is TGTGCCAGCAGCTTAGATCCGACAGGGCCTTCACCCCTCCACTTT.

As DNA, the CDR3 is TGCGCCAGCAGTGGACTATTGAGCGAGACCCAGTACTTC. This encodes CASSGLLSETQYF. The chain uses TRBV10-2 and TRBJ2-5; maybe TRBD2 (5 bases). V gave up 4 bases and J gave up 5 bases, with 11 bases separating them. Germline CDR1 and CDR2: WSHSY and SAAADI. The CDR3 totals 13 residues.

The chain links TRBV6-1 to TRBJ2-7; maybe TRBD2 (5 bases). The CDR3 is made up of 13 amino acids. Trimming shortened V by 7 bases and J by 2 bases, and 12 bases separated the two germline ends. Per germline, CDR1 MNHNS and CDR2 SASEGT. The CDR3 DNA follows: TGTGCCAGCACCCCTCCGGGGACCTACGAGCAGTACTTC. Translated, it gives CASTPPGTYEQYF.

V gene TRBV4-2 combines with J gene TRBJ1-3; 11 nucleotides align to TRBD1. This CDR3 has 17 residues. Trimming at V came to 1 base and at J to 0 bases, leaving 2 bases not matched to a gene. Germline-derived CDR1 and CDR2 are LGHNA and YNFKEQ. The CDR3 region is CASSQVGQGVSGNTIYF. Here the CDR3 DNA reads TGTGCCAGCAGCCAAGTGGGACAGGGGGTCTCTGGAAACACCATATATTTT.

V and J are TRBV2 and TRBJ1-1, with 11 positions matching TRBD1. CDR1 and CDR2 (germline): SNHLY, FYNNEI. Losses at the gene ends were 6 bases for V and 0 bases for J; bases not matched to a gene: 3. The CDR3 runs to 15 residues. The CDR3 region has the DNA TGTGCCAGCAGCGGACAGGGGGCGATGAACACTGAAGCTTTCTTT. Translating it yields CASSGQGAMNTEAFF.

In nucleotides, the CDR3 is TGTGCCTGGAGTGTACATACAGGGTACAACACTGAAGCTTTCTTT. Protein product: CAWSVHTGYNTEAFF. The chain combines TRBV30 with TRBJ1-1; possible D gene TRBD1, 6 bases. V was shortened by 0 bases and J by 2 bases, with 13 bases between the two germline ends. Germline CDR1 and CDR2: GTSNPN and SVGIG (reference sequence). The CDR3 loop spans 15 amino acids.

In its sample, this clone was seen once. This chain joins TRBV11-2 and TRBJ1-1; TRBD1 might be the D (5 bases). The CDR3 sequence is 13 residues long. V shed 0 bases and J shed 11 bases, with 13 bases lying between them. Germline values: CDR1 SGHAT, CDR2 FQNNGV. For the CDR3, the DNA is TGTGCCAGCAGCTTAGAGGTATTCGGGGGGGCTTTCTTT. This sequence encodes CASSLEVFGGAFF. Full variable domain (missing parts from reference TRBV11-2 and TRBJ1-1): EAGVAQSPRYKIIEKRQSVAFWCNPISGHATLYWYQQILGQGPKLLIQFQNNGVVDDSQLPKDRFSAERLKGVDSTLKIQPAKLEDSAVYLCASSLEVFGGAFFGQGTRLTVV.

This chain uses TRBV11-2 with TRBJ1-4; 7 bases are shared with TRBD1. Trimming at V came to 5 bases and at J to 6 bases, leaving 3 bases not matched to a gene. CDR3 size: 13 residues. From germline, CDR1 is SGHAT and CDR2 FQNNGV. The CDR3, as DNA: TGTGCCAGCAGCCCAGGACAGGATGAAAAACTGTTTTTT. It is translated as CASSPGQDEKLFF.

The chain joins TRBV15 to TRBJ1-5, with a possible D match to TRBD1 (5 bases). With 1 base removed from V and 5 bases from J, the gap between germline ends came to 9 bases. The CDR3 totals 14 residues. Per the germline V gene, CDR1 is LNHNV and CDR2 is YYDKDF (reference sequence). The DNA of the CDR3 is TGTGCCACCAGCAGAGGCAGGGCAGATCAGCCCCAGCATTTT. Translation gives CATSRGRADQPQHF.

The chain is built from TRBV5-1 and TRBJ1-4; tentatively, D is TRBD1 (5 bases). CDR1 is SGHRS and CDR2 is YFSETQ in the germline V gene. V was trimmed by 4 bases and J by 4 bases, leaving 8 bases between them. The CDR3 totals 13 residues. The CDR3 nucleotides read TGCGCCAGCAGCGTGGGGGTTAATGAAAAACTGTTTTTT. It specifies CASSVGVNEKLFF.

The chain joins TRBV7-2 to TRBJ2-2; the D gene could be TRBD1 or TRBD2 (7 bases each). CDR1 is SGHTA and CDR2 is FQGNSA in the germline V gene. This CDR3 region has 17 residues. V dropped 0 bases and J dropped 6 bases, with 17 bases sitting between them. Written as DNA, the CDR3 is TGTGCCAGCAGCTTAGCGGGAGCGGGACAGTCGGCCGGGGAGCTGTTTTTT. It is translated as CASSLAGAGQSAGELFF.

The gene calls are TRBV5-1 and TRBJ1-4; D ambiguous. Germline CDR1 SGHRS, CDR2 YFSETQ. Trimming cost V 0 bases and J 2 bases, with 11 bases left between them. The CDR3 contains 16 residues. The DNA of the CDR3 is TGCGCCAGCAGCTTGGGTCTATTACAGACTAATGAAAAACTGTTTTTT. It encodes CASSLGLLQTNEKLFF.

The chain combines TRBV7-6 with TRBJ1-1; D perhaps matches TRBD1 (5 bases). This CDR3 comprises 12 residues. V lost 4 bases, J lost 6 bases, and 9 bases lay in between. Germline V gives CDR1 SGHVS, CDR2 FNYEAQ. For the CDR3, the DNA is TGTGCCAGCAGCTCCCGGGGGGCTGAAGCTTTCTTT. It encodes CASSSRGAEAFF.

The chain uses TRBV30 and TRBJ2-5; D gene ambiguous. CDR1 is GTSNPN and CDR2 is SVGIG in the germline V gene (reference sequence). CDR3 size: 12 residues. V gave up 2 bases and J gave up 5 bases, with 9 bases separating them. CDR3 sequence: CAWSPPSETQYF. In DNA form, the CDR3 reads TGTGCCTGGAGTCCACCCAGTGAGACCCAGTACTTC.

CDR3 nucleotide sequence: TGCGCCAGCAGCCGATCGACAGGGGATTACAATGAGCAGTTCTTC. Its translation: CASSRSTGDYNEQFF. The chain combines TRBV5-1 with TRBJ2-1, with 8 bases fitting TRBD1. The V segment lost 4 bases and the J segment 4 bases; nucleotides outside the gene matches: 7. The CDR3 is 15 residues long. Germline V gene lookup returns CDR1 SGHRS and CDR2 YFSETQ.

V usage is TRBV5-4 and J usage is TRBJ2-7; TRBD1 matches 9 bases. This CDR3 region has 15 residues. The germline V gene encodes CDR1 SGHNT and CDR2 YYREEE (reference sequence). With V trimmed by 4 bases and J by 3 bases, 8 bases remained unmatched. CDR3 protein: CASSPTGTGNYEQYF. In DNA form, the CDR3 reads TGTGCCAGCAGCCCGACCGGGACAGGGAACTACGAGCAGTACTTC.

The V call is TRBV27, the J call TRBJ1-1, with D unclear. The V gene lost 7 bases and the J gene lost 0 bases, with 15 bases spanning the gap. This CDR3 is 15 amino acids long. Germline V gene sequence: CDR1 MNHEY, CDR2 SMNVEV (reference sequence). The CDR3 coding sequence is TGTGCCAGCAAGAAAACGGACCCAATGAACACTGAAGCTTTCTTT. It is translated as CASKKTDPMNTEAFF.

This clone came up once. This chain connects TRBV4-1 to TRBJ1-3; D remains ambiguous. Trimming took 6 bases from V and 2 from J, leaving 8 bases between them. The CDR3 extends over 13 amino acids. Germline assignment: CDR1 MGHRA and CDR2 YSYEKL. CDR3 nucleotides: TGCGCCAGCAGTCAGGTGGCTGGAAACACCATATATTTT. This gives the protein CASSQVAGNTIYF.

The CDR3: CASSEVINTGELFF. The CDR3 nucleotides read TGTGCCAGCAGTGAAGTAATAAACACCGGGGAGCTGTTTTTT. The V gene is TRBV6-1, the J gene TRBJ2-2, with unresolved D. Germline CDR1 reads MNHNS; CDR2 reads SASEGT. This CDR3 is 14 amino acids long. V was pared by 1 base and J by 2 bases, with 5 bases between.